The present entry profiles one T cell receptor beta chain with its context. These data originate in a study of cytomegalovirus exposure and HLA in healthy donors. Trimming cost V 2 bases and J 0 bases, with 8 bases left between them. CDR3 length: 15 amino acids. Looked up from germline, CDR1 is MNHEY and CDR2 is SVGAGI. The PCR ran on 60 Vbeta and 13 Jbeta primers. Using immunoSEQ multiplex PCR, the repertoire was profiled, and TCRdb retains in-frame clones only, with some absent. The repertoire table contains 100,000 to 150,000 clones. The sample taken for sequencing was PBMCs. The TCR sequence derives from a man in his late teens or twenties in good health and CMV-seronegative. The rearrangement links TRBV6-5 to TRBJ1-5; D gene unclear. CDR3 in amino acids: CASSYGGNSNQPQHF. The CDR3 bases are TGTGCCAGCAGTTACGGCGGAAATAGCAATCAGCCCCAGCATTTT.